These 8 T cell receptor beta chains share one sample of origin, sequenced in a study of identical twins. TCRdb recomputed calls from the 5' RACE reads with MiXCR, one row per CDR3 protein. The repertoire holds a few hundred thousand distinct CDR3 sequences, with more than 9% as singletons. These same records also appear under a second study, on yellow fever vaccine responses in identical twins.

The sequencing input was PBMCs. The receptors come from a woman aged 18-29 years in good health.

This clonotype showed up many times. J is TRBJ2-7 and V is TRBV7-3, with no clear D. The germline gives CDR1 SGHTA, CDR2 FQGTGA. Deletions cut 1 base from V and 2 bases from J, with 12 bases between. The CDR3 covers 15 residues. As DNA, the CDR3 is TGTGCCAGCAGCTTAATTTCCGCCAAAACCTACGAGCAGTACTTC. This codes for CASSLISAKTYEQYF.

The sample holds a few counts of this clonotype. This chain uses TRBV28 with TRBJ1-2; TRBD1 matches 7 bases. J was trimmed by 4 bases and V by 3 bases; bases with no gene match: 5. Germline V lookup: CDR1 MDHEN, CDR2 SYDVKM. The CDR3 extends over 14 amino acids. The CDR3 DNA follows: TGTGCCAGCAGTTTGACAGGGTTTGCCTATGGCTACACCTTC. Its translation: CASSLTGFAYGYTF.

This clonotype showed up many times. The V and J genes are TRBV28 and TRBJ2-1, with TRBD1 matching 11 bases. The germline CDR1 and CDR2 sequences are MDHEN and SYDVKM. The trim removed 4 bases at V and 3 bases at J, leaving 5 bases unmatched. This CDR3 has 16 amino acids. The CDR3 DNA reads TGTGCCAGCAGTTGGGGACAGGGGGTCGGCTACAATGAGCAGTTCTTC. Protein: CASSWGQGVGYNEQFF.

This clonotype appeared many times. The V call is TRBV12-3 or TRBV12-4, the J call TRBJ2-5, with D hard to call. The V end lost 1 base, the J end lost 3 bases, and 6 bases lay between the germline ends. This CDR3 has 13 residues. The CDR3 nucleotides are TGTGCCAGCAGTTTAGGACTGGAAGAGACCCAGTACTTC. It specifies CASSLGLEETQYF.

The J gene is TRBJ2-7, the V gene TRBV7-2, with D uncertain. With 5 bases removed from V and 5 bases from J, the gap between germline ends came to 13 bases. This CDR3 has 13 amino acids. Germline values: CDR1 SGHTA, CDR2 FQGNSA. This CDR3 reads CASSPLPSDEQYF. CDR3 coding DNA: TGTGCCAGCAGCCCCCTCCCGAGTGACGAGCAGTACTTC.

This clonotype was seen many times. The chain uses TRBV28 and TRBJ2-1, with 9 bases fitting TRBD2. With V trimmed by 6 bases and J by 8 bases, 14 bases remained unmatched. Germline V gene sequence: CDR1 MDHEN, CDR2 SYDVKM. The length of the CDR3 is 16 residues. The CDR3 DNA follows: TGTGCCAGCAGGTCAATGCGGGGGGGCCGAAATTATGAGCAGTTCTTC. It encodes CASRSMRGGRNYEQFF.

The sample holds many counts of this clonotype. This CDR3 reads CASGPFLIPYGYTF. The CDR3 region has the DNA TGTGCTAGTGGGCCTTTTTTGATACCCTACGGCTACACCTTC. This sequence joins TRBV12-5 and TRBJ1-2; D is unclear. Trimming cost V 6 bases and J 8 bases, with 19 bases left between them. This CDR3 spans 14 amino acids. The germline CDR1 and CDR2 sequences are LGHNT and FRNRAP.

The chain links TRBV7-2 to TRBJ2-1; 7 bases line up with TRBD2. The length of the CDR3 is 16 residues. V trimming: 0 bases; J trimming: 15 bases; junction bases outside the gene matches: 17. Germline V gene lookup returns CDR1 SGHTA and CDR2 FQGNSA. CDR3 loop: CASSLAGGSSLAEVFF. The CDR3 DNA is TGTGCCAGCAGCTTAGCTGGCGGGAGTTCCCTTGCGGAGGTGTTCTTC. Complete variable domain (other parts from reference TRBV7-2 and TRBJ2-1): GAGVSQSPSNKVTEKGKDVELRCDPISGHTALYWYRQSLGQGLEFLIYFQGNSAPDKSGLPSDRFSAERTGGSVSTLTIQRTQQEDSAVYLCASSLAGGSSLAEVFFGPGTRLTVL.